This T cell receptor beta chain is from a study of T cells in Graves' hyperthyroidism and ophthalmopathy. This clonotype was found a few times. With duration under 3 months, ophthalmopathy was active: Clinical Activity Score at least 3, NOSPECS at least 4. TCR beta CDR3 sequences were amplified from RNA transcripts. The TCR CDR3 was amplified in a first-round RT-PCR using the HTBI primer set. TCRdb independently ran MiXCR on the multiplex PCR reads; one entry per CDR3 protein. The sample consists of about 640,000 distinct CDR3 sequences, about a fifth of them appearing once. The sequenced material came from blood. The sequence came from a man aged 25 to 45 with Graves' ophthalmopathy.

CDR3 in amino acids: CASKQGPIGNQPQHF. CDR3 DNA sequence: TGTGCCAGTAAGCAGGGCCCCATTGGCAATCAGCCCCAGCATTTT. The chain uses TRBV19 and TRBJ1-5, with D perhaps matching TRBD1 (5 bases). The V end lost 7 bases, the J end lost 2 bases, and 15 bases lay between the germline ends. CDR3 length equals 15 residues. Germline V lookup: CDR1 LNHDA, CDR2 SQIVND (reference sequence). Supplemented by reference TRBV19 and TRBJ1-5, the full variable domain reads DGGITQSPKYLFRKEGQNVTLSCEQNLNHDAMYWYRQDPGQGLRLIYYSQIVNDFQKGDIAEGYSVSREKKESFPLTVTSAQKNPTAFYLCASKQGPIGNQPQHFGDGTRLSIL.